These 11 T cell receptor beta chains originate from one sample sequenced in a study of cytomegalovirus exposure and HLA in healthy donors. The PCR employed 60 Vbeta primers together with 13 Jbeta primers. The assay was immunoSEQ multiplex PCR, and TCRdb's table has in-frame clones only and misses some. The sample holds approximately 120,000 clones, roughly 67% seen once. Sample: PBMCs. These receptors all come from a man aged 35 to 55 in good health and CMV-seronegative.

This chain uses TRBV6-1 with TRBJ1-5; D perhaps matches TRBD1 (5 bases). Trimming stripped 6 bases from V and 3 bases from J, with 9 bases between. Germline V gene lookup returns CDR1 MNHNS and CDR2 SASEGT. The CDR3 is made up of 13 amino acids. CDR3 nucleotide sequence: TGTGCCAGCAGCAGACAGAACAATCAGCCCCAGCATTTT. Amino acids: CASSRQNNQPQHF.

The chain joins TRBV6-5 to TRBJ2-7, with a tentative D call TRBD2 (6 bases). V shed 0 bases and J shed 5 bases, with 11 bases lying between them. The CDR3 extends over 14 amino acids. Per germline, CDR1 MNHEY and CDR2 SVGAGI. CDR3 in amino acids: CASSYSRRAHEQYF. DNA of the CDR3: TGTGCCAGCAGTTACTCTAGGAGGGCCCACGAGCAGTACTTC.

The CDR3 region has the DNA TGTGCCAGCAGTTTATCGACAGGGGCGCGCAATCAGCCCCAGCATTTT. Translation: CASSLSTGARNQPQHF. The chain combines TRBV28 with TRBJ1-5; 8 positions match TRBD1. The germline V gene has CDR1 MDHEN and CDR2 SYDVKM. V shed 1 base and J 2 bases; nucleotides not matched to a gene: 4. CDR3 length: 16 residues.

CDR3 in amino acids: CASSPTSGGYTF. The CDR3 nucleotides are TGTGCCAGCTCACCTACCTCGGGGGGCTACACCTTC. This chain links TRBV18 with TRBJ1-2; D not resolved. The V gene's germline CDR1 is KGHSH and CDR2 LQKENI. This CDR3 comprises 12 residues. V was clipped by 3 bases and J by 8 bases, with 10 bases between them.

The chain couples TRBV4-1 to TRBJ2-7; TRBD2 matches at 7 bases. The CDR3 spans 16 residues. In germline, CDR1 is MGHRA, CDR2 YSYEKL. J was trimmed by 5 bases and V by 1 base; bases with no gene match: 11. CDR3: CASSQGEGPPSHEQYF. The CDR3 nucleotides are TGCGCCAGCAGCCAAGGGGAGGGACCGCCTAGTCACGAGCAGTACTTC.

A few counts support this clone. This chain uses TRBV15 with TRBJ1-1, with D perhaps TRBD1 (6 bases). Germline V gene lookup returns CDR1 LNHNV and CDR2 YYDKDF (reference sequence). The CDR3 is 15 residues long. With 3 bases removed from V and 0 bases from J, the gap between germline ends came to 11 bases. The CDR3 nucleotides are TGTGCCACCAGCAGCAACAGGGCAATGAACACTGAAGCTTTCTTT. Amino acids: CATSSNRAMNTEAFF.

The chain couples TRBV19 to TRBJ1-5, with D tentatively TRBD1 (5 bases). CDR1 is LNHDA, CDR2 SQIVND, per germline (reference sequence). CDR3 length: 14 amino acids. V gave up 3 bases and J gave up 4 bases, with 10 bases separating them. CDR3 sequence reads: CASSMTDANQPQHF. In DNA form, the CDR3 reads TGTGCCAGTAGTATGACAGACGCGAATCAGCCCCAGCATTTT.

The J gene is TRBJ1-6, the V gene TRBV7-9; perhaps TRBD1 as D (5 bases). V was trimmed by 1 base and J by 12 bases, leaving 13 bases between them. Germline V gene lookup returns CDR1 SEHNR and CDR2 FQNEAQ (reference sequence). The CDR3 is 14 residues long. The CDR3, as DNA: TGTGCCAGCAGCTTAGTTCTGGGGCCGGAACCCCTCCACTTT. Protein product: CASSLVLGPEPLHF. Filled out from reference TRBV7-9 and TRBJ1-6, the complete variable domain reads DTGVSQNPRHKITKRGQNVTFRCDPISEHNRLYWYRQTLGQGPEFLTYFQNEAQLEKSRLLSDRFSAERPKGSFSTLEIQRTEQGDSAMYLCASSLVLGPEPLHFGNGTRLTVT.

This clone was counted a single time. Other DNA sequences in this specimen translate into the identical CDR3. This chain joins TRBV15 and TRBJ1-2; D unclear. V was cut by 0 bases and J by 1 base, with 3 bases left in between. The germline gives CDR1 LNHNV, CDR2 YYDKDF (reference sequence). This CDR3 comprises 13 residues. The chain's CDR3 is CATSRDLNYGYTF. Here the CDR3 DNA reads TGTGCCACCAGCAGAGATCTTAACTATGGCTACACCTTC.

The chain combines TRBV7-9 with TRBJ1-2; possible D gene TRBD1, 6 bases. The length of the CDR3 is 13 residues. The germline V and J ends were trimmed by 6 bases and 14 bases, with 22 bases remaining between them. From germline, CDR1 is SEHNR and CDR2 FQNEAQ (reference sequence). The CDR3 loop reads CASSQTREGDRTF. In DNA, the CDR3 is TGTGCCAGCAGTCAAACCAGGGAGGGGGATAGGACCTTC.

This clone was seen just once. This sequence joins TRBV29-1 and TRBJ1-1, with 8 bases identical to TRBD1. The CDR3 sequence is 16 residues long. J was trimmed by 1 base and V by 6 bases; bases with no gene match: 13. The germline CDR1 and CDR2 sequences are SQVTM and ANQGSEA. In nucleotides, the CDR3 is TGCAGCGTGGCCGGTGACAGGGGTCGACGGAACACTGAAGCTTTCTTT. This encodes CSVAGDRGRRNTEAFF.